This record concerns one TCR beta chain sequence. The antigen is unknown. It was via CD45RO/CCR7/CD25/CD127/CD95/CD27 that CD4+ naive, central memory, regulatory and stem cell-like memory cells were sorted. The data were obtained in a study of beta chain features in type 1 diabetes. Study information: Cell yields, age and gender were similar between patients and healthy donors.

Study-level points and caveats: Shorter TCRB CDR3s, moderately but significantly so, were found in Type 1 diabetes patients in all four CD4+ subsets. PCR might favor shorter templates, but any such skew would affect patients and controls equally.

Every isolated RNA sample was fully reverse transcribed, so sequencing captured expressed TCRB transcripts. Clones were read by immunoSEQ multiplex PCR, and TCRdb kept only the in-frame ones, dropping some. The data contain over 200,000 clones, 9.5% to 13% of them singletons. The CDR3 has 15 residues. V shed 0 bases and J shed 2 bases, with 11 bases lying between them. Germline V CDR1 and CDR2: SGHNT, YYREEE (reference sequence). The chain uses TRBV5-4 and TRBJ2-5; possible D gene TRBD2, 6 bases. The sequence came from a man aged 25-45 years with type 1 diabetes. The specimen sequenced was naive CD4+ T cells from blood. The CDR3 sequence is CASSLAAGRQETQYF. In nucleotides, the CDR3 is TGTGCCAGCAGCTTGGCCGCGGGGAGACAAGAGACCCAGTACTTC.